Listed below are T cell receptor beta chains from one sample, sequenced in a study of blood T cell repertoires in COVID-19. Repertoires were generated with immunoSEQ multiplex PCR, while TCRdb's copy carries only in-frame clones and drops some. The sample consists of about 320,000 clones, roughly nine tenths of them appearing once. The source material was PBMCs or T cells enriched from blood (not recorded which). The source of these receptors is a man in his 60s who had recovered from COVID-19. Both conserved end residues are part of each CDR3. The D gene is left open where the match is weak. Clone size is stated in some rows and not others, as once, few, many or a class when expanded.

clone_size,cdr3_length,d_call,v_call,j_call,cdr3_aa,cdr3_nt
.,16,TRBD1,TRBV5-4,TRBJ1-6,CASSLNRGLGDSPLHF,TGTGCCAGCAGCTTGAACAGGGGGTTAGGTGATTCACCCCTCCACTTT
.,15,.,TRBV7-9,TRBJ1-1,CASSLALPTNTEAFF,TGTGCCAGCAGCTTAGCGCTTCCCACAAACACTGAAGCTTTCTTT
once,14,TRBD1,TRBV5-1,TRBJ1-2,CASSLPGQGGGYTF,TGCGCCAGCAGCTTACCGGGACAGGGAGGTGGCTACACCTTC
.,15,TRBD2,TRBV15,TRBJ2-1,CATSRERRREREQFF,TGTGCCACCAGCAGAGAAAGGCGGCGGGAGCGTGAGCAGTTCTTC
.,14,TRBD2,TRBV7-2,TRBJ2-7,CASSFLPSGYEQYF,TGTGCCAGCAGCTTTCTGCCTAGCGGTTACGAGCAGTACTTC
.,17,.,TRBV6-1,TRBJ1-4,CASSELPTRGPAEKLFF,TGTGCCAGCAGTGAATTACCCACCCGAGGCCCCGCTGAAAAACTGTTTTTT
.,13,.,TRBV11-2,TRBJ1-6,CASSPQTVSPLHF,TGTGCCAGCAGCCCCCAGACAGTTTCACCCCTCCACTTT
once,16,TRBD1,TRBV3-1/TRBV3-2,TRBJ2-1,CASSQWGQVGANEQFF,TGTGCCAGCAGCCAATGGGGACAGGTGGGAGCCAATGAGCAGTTCTTC
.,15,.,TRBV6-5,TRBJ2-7,CASSYYGTQTYEQYF,TGTGCCAGCAGTTACTACGGGACTCAAACCTACGAGCAGTACTTC
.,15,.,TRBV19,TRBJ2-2,CASQVAGRVAGELFF,TGTGCCAGTCAGGTGGCGGGAAGAGTCGCCGGGGAGCTGTTTTTT
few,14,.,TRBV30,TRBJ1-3,CAWIPVDSGNTIYF,TGTGCCTGGATTCCCGTAGACTCTGGAAACACCATATATTTT
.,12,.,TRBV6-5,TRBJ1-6,CASTGASSPLHF,TGTGCCAGCACTGGGGCGAGTTCACCCCTCCACTTT
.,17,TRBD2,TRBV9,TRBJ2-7,CASSPGLAGGAPYEQYF,TGTGCCAGCAGCCCGGGACTAGCGGGAGGTGCCCCCTACGAGCAGTACTTC
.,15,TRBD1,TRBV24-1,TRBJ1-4,CATSDPGQGATKLFF,TGTGCCACCAGTGATCCGGGACAGGGGGCGACGAAACTGTTTTTT
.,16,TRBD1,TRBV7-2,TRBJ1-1,CASSPWTGSLNTEAFF,TGTGCCAGCAGCCCTTGGACAGGATCCCTGAACACTGAAGCTTTCTTT
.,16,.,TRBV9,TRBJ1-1,CASSPRAGADGTEAFF,TGTGCCAGCAGCCCTCGGGCAGGGGCTGATGGCACTGAAGCTTTCTTT